The TCR beta chain described here comes from a study of low-dose radiotherapy and immunotherapy resistance in tumors. Turning to the study itself: A dose of 0.5 Gy per fraction was delivered to Cohort 1 every 2 weeks, for a total of 6.5 Gy. Each fraction given to Cohort 2 every two weeks delivered 1 Gy, and the total reached 13 Gy over 26 weeks. Patients took aspirin (300 mg orally, daily) for four cycles beginning at cycle 1 day 1.

Covering alpha and beta chains, TRAV- and TRBV-specific primers were used for the first-strand cDNA. PCR amplification of the TCRs was performed with Phusion for 20 PCR cycles, and it relied on a constant-region primer together with a V-primer adapter. TCRdb analysed the reads with MiXCR anew, one entry per CDR3 protein. The data show under 70,000 distinct CDR3 sequences, with 20% to 25% seen just once and approximately 6.7% held by the top ten. Time point defined: after trial treatment. The treatment is: LDRT plus nivolumab, ipilimumab, low-dose cyclophosphamide and aspirin (RACIN trial). Nivolumab, ipilimumab, aspirin, low-dose cyclophosphamide and low-dose radiotherapy were given to donors. The CDR3 length is 14 residues. V gave up 3 bases and J gave up 5 bases, with 14 bases separating them. CDR1 and CDR2 from the germline V gene are SGHAT and FQNNGV.

This clonotype was obtained from a male donor with prostate cancer. The rearrangement joins TRBV11-2 to TRBJ2-7, with D possibly matching TRBD2 (6 bases). Material: PBMCs, obtained after low-dose radiotherapy plus immunotherapy. The CDR3 here is CASSLRDSRDEQYF. The CDR3 bases are TGTGCCAGCAGCTTGAGGGACTCTCGGGACGAGCAGTACTTC.